The 16 T cell receptor beta chains listed next were all sequenced from one sample in a study of T cells after yellow fever vaccination. TCRdb independently ran MiXCR on the 5' RACE reads; one entry per CDR3 protein. The sample carries 510,000 or so distinct CDR3 sequences, 15% to 20% recorded once. Sequences were derived from PBMCs, sampled 15 days after the yellow fever booster vaccination. Receptors originate from a man aged 30-40 years who received the YFV17D yellow fever vaccine.

The chain has TRBV7-2 and TRBJ2-5; D is ambiguous. Trimming stripped 1 base from V and 4 bases from J, with 7 bases between. Germline values: CDR1 SGHTA, CDR2 FQGNSA. This CDR3 comprises 13 residues. CDR3 residues: CASSLVWRETQYF. CDR3 nucleotide sequence: TGTGCCAGCAGCTTAGTGTGGCGAGAGACCCAGTACTTC.

This clonotype appeared a few times. The rearrangement links TRBV19 to TRBJ2-2; D unclear. Germline values: CDR1 LNHDA, CDR2 SQIVND (reference sequence). This CDR3 has 14 residues. V was cut by 1 base and J by 4 bases, with 7 bases left in between. CDR3 region: CASSIVGITGELFF. CDR3 coding DNA: TGTGCCAGTAGTATAGTAGGGATCACCGGGGAGCTGTTTTTT.

This clonotype has only a few counts. DNA of the CDR3: TGTGCCAGCAGCCCACATAGTGACCTCCAACAGCATTTT. Protein product: CASSPHSDLQQHF. The V gene is TRBV7-2, the J gene TRBJ1-5; D remains ambiguous. The CDR3 has 13 residues. Germline CDR1 is SGHTA and CDR2 is FQGNSA. The V end was cut by 5 bases, the J end by 13 bases, with 18 bases between.

This clonotype has more than one count but fewer than ten. V gene TRBV7-2 combines with J gene TRBJ2-7; 8 nucleotides match TRBD2. Germline CDR1 is SGHTA and CDR2 is FQGNSA. The CDR3 is 14 amino acids. V lost 5 bases, J lost 7 bases, and 10 bases stayed unmatched. CDR3 sequence: CASSIGRGFFEQYF. The CDR3 coding sequence is TGTGCCAGCAGCATCGGGAGGGGGTTTTTTGAGCAGTACTTC.

This clonotype was seen more than once but under ten times. V and J are TRBV29-1 and TRBJ2-7; 12 nucleotides agree with TRBD2. From germline, CDR1 is SQVTM and CDR2 ANQGSEA. After removal of 7 bases from V and 2 bases from J, the junction contained 9 bases not matched to a gene. The CDR3 contains 15 residues. The CDR3 loop reads CSAGLAGHNAYEQYF. CDR3 bases: TGCAGCGCTGGACTAGCGGGACATAACGCCTACGAGCAGTACTTC.

This clonotype appeared a few times. The chain combines TRBV25-1 with TRBJ2-1; no reliable D call. This CDR3 has 14 residues. Germline V lookup: CDR1 MGHDK, CDR2 SYGVNS. Trimming pared 7 bases from V and 2 bases from J, leaving 12 bases between. CDR3 in amino acids: CASIGRMAYNEQFF. CDR3 sequence (DNA): TGTGCCAGCATAGGACGGATGGCCTACAATGAGCAGTTCTTC.

V is TRBV6-2 or TRBV6-3 and J is TRBJ2-2; 7 bases align to TRBD1. Germline-derived CDR1 and CDR2 are MNHEY and SVGEGT. The CDR3 totals 15 residues. The trim removed 6 bases at V and 6 bases at J, leaving 10 bases unmatched. The CDR3 DNA reads TGTGCCAGCAGCCGACCCGCCCAGGGGGCCGGGGAGCTGTTTTTT. It translates to CASSRPAQGAGELFF.

This chain links TRBV24-1 with TRBJ2-6; 8 bases align to TRBD2. V lost 3 bases to trimming and J lost 0 bases; unmatched junction nucleotides: 9. This CDR3 is 19 amino acids long. Germline CDR1 is KGHDR and CDR2 is SFDVKD. CDR3 DNA: TGTGCCACCAGTGATCACCCTAGCGGGCTTCTCTCTGGGGCCAACGTCCTGACTTTC. Translating gives CATSDHPSGLLSGANVLTF.

This clonotype showed up just a few times. This chain connects TRBV29-1 to TRBJ2-2; 13 nucleotides line up with TRBD2. The CDR3 is 14 residues long. Germline-derived CDR1 and CDR2 are SQVTM and ANQGSEA. V lost 6 bases and J lost 6; bases outside the gene matches: 4. CDR3 DNA: TGCAGCGTAAGACTAGCGGGAGGTCCCGGGGAGCTGTTTTTT. Protein product: CSVRLAGGPGELFF.

This clonotype has at least ten counts. This chain links TRBV20-1 with TRBJ1-1; D not certain. Germline CDR1 is DFQATT and CDR2 is SNEGSKA (reference sequence). The CDR3 covers 12 residues. The V and J ends lost 1 base and 6 bases respectively, with 9 bases between them. CDR3 DNA: TGCAGTGCTAGAGGTGGGCGCTCTGAAGCTTTCTTT. Amino acids: CSARGGRSEAFF.

This clonotype was counted only a few times. This chain uses TRBV6-6 with TRBJ2-1; 8 positions agree with TRBD2. With 5 bases clipped from V and 12 bases from J, the junction kept 6 bases outside the gene matches. The CDR3 runs to 12 residues. Germline V CDR1 and CDR2: MNHNY, SVGAGI (reference sequence). CDR3 loop: CASSNSTSGQFF. In DNA form, the CDR3 reads TGTGCCAGCAGTAATTCCACTAGCGGGCAGTTCTTC.

The V gene is TRBV29-1, the J gene TRBJ2-3, with TRBD1 matching 8 bases. With V trimmed by 7 bases and J by 3 bases, 12 bases remained unmatched. The CDR3 has 15 residues. Germline CDR1 reads SQVTM; CDR2 reads ANQGSEA. The chain's CDR3 is CSAHVVDRATDTQYF. Here the CDR3 DNA reads TGCAGCGCCCACGTCGTGGACAGGGCAACAGATACGCAGTATTTT.

This clonotype was counted only a few times. The chain employs TRBV11-2 and TRBJ1-1; 9 positions agree with TRBD1. The CDR3 extends over 14 amino acids. With V trimmed by 6 bases and J by 7 bases, 9 bases remained unmatched. CDR1 SGHAT and CDR2 FQNNGV come from the germline V gene. This CDR3 reads CASRRTGGVIEAFF. CDR3 sequence (DNA): TGTGCCAGCAGAAGAACAGGGGGCGTGATTGAAGCTTTCTTT.

This clonotype was detected only a few times. The V gene is TRBV7-9, the J gene TRBJ2-5; 7 bases map to TRBD1. The V segment lost 8 bases and the J segment 2 bases; nucleotides outside the gene matches: 2. The CDR3 is 12 residues long. Per the germline V gene, CDR1 is SEHNR and CDR2 is FQNEAQ (reference sequence). The CDR3: CASRDRQETQYF. The CDR3 DNA reads TGTGCCAGCCGGGACAGACAAGAGACCCAGTACTTC.

This clonotype was detected a few times. The chain has TRBV29-1 and TRBJ2-1; D might be TRBD1 (5 bases). The CDR3 sequence is 13 residues long. V was shortened by 5 bases and J by 9 bases, with 17 bases between the two germline ends. CDR1 and CDR2 (germline): SQVTM, ANQGSEA. The CDR3 is CSVTRDLPSEQFF. The CDR3 DNA follows: TGCAGCGTTACCAGGGATTTGCCCAGTGAGCAGTTCTTC.

This clonotype turned up a few times. The chain links TRBV1 to TRBJ2-4. TRBV1 is assigned pseudogene status. The CDR3 loop spans 14 amino acids. CDR3 protein: CTSSQEEKLDIQYF. For the CDR3, the DNA is TGCACCAGCAGCCAAGAAGAGAAATTGGACATTCAGTACTTC.